Described below is a single T cell receptor beta chain sequence and its context. Its specificity is unknown. Using immunoSEQ multiplex PCR, the repertoire was profiled, and TCRdb retains in-frame clones only, with some absent. Altogether 72,000 or so clones are present, 85% being singletons, with the ten largest covering roughly 20%. This specimen belongs to a study of T cell responses to AZD1222 COVID-19 vaccine. Broader study findings: Unmutated variant regions are reportedly targeted by nearly half of spike-specific TCRs. At baseline, seropositivity was found in only a handful of AZD1222 recipients. It should be noted that donors were predominantly white British and more often female, and clonal diversity was possibly underestimated. Sampling captured repertoires only after the peak T cell response.

The sequenced sample was peripheral blood, obtained on day 0 of AZD1222 vaccination. This clonotype was sampled from an adult in good health.

CDR3 coding DNA: TGTGCCAGCGGACAGTCTCGGACACAGCAAGAGACCCAGTACTTC. Translating gives CASGQSRTQQETQYF. V is TRBV5-4 and J is TRBJ2-5; a possible D gene is TRBD1 (6 bases). From germline, CDR1 is SGHNT and CDR2 YYREEE (reference sequence). V was shortened by 7 bases and J by 2 bases, with 18 bases between the two germline ends. CDR3 size: 15 residues.